Given below is one TCR beta chain in context. The record originates from a study of control samples from healthy donors and cancer patients. The germline V gene has CDR1 SGHNT and CDR2 YENEEA. This CDR3 region has 13 residues. Trimming stripped 8 bases from V and 1 base from J, with 11 bases between. Sequencing used immunoSEQ multiplex PCR; TCRdb keeps in-frame clones, though not all of them. The repertoire holds 150,000 or so clones, with approximately 94% as singletons. The chain couples TRBV11-3 to TRBJ2-5; TRBD2 might be the D (6 bases). The source of this sequence is a man aged 35-49 years in good health. The sequenced sample consisted of blood. CDR3: CASATSIQETQYF. The CDR3 bases are TGTGCCAGCGCTACTAGCATCCAAGAGACCCAGTACTTC. The full variable domain, its missing parts supplied by reference TRBV11-3 and TRBJ2-5, is EAGVVQSPRYKIIEKKQPVAFWCNPISGHNTLYWYLQNLGQGPELLIRYENEEAVDDSQLPKDRFSAERLKGVDSTLKIQPAELGDSAVYLCASATSIQETQYFGPGTRLLVL.